A selection of T cell receptor beta chains follows, all from one sample in a study of T cell responses to AZD1222 COVID-19 vaccine. The table came from immunoSEQ multiplex PCR; TCRdb's copy has only in-frame clones and leaves some out. The sample comprises about 130,000 clones, nearly 90% of which are singletons, and roughly 5.7% rests with the top ten. This specimen consisted of peripheral blood, obtained 28 days after the second AZD1222 dose. Receptor source: an adult who received the AZD1222 COVID-19 vaccine. Each CDR3 is given with its conserved first and last residue. D genes are given only for firm matches. Clone size is not always given. Where it is, it says once, few, many or a class for expanded clones.

abundance	v_gene	d_gene	j_gene	CDR3aa	CDR3nt
once	TRBV9	TRBD2	TRBJ2-1	CASSPRGSGSSYNEQFF	TGTGCCAGCAGCCCCCGTGGCAGCGGGAGCTCCTACAATGAGCAGTTCTTC
NA	TRBV5-1	TRBD1	TRBJ1-4	CASSFGDRDHEKLFF	TGCGCCAGCAGCTTCGGGGACAGGGACCATGAAAAACTGTTTTTT
NA	TRBV18	NA	TRBJ2-5	CASSPRTAQETQYF	TGTGCCAGCTCACCAAGGACAGCCCAAGAGACCCAGTACTTC
NA	TRBV7-9	NA	TRBJ1-1	CASSPTRVRMNTEAFF	TGTGCCAGCAGCCCCACAAGGGTACGGATGAACACTGAAGCTTTCTTT
NA	TRBV6-5	NA	TRBJ2-3	CASSYGMRTDTQYF	TGTGCCAGCAGTTACGGGATGCGCACAGATACGCAGTATTTT
once	TRBV3-1/TRBV3-2	NA	TRBJ1-5	CASSQDVQPNQPQHF	TGTGCCAGCAGCCAAGATGTACAGCCCAATCAGCCCCAGCATTTT
NA	TRBV6-5	TRBD1	TRBJ1-4	CASTEDRGLEKLFF	TGTGCCAGCACCGAGGACAGGGGGCTTGAAAAACTGTTTTTT
NA	TRBV2	NA	TRBJ1-6	CASNPALSVDSPLHF	TGTGCCAGCAACCCCGCGCTCTCGGTTGATTCACCCCTCCACTTT
NA	TRBV18	NA	TRBJ2-2	CASSPNGVDTGELFF	TGTGCCAGCTCACCAAACGGGGTCGACACCGGGGAGCTGTTTTTT
NA	TRBV10-3	NA	TRBJ1-5	CAISESAGSNQPQHF	TGTGCCATCAGTGAGTCGGCCGGTAGCAATCAGCCCCAGCATTTT
NA	TRBV3-1/TRBV3-2	TRBD2	TRBJ2-1	CASSQTSGEYNEQFF	TGTGCCAGCAGCCAGACTAGCGGGGAGTACAATGAGCAGTTCTTC
NA	TRBV6-6	TRBD1	TRBJ1-2	CASALRGELSYTF	TGTGCCAGCGCCCTCAGGGGGGAGTTGAGCTACACCTTC
NA	TRBV7-9	NA	TRBJ1-2	CASNDGHYGYTF	TGTGCCAGCAACGACGGCCACTATGGCTACACCTTC
NA	TRBV7-9	TRBD2	TRBJ2-3	CASSLSAGGTDTQYF	TGTGCCAGCAGCTTATCAGCGGGGGGGACAGATACGCAGTATTTT
once	TRBV19	TRBD2	TRBJ2-1	CASSSGLAGGYSYNEQFF	TGTGCCAGTAGTTCGGGACTAGCGGGAGGTTACTCCTACAATGAGCAGTTCTTC
NA	TRBV4-3	TRBD1	TRBJ2-1	CASSQSSGTGDYNEQFF	TGCGCCAGCAGCCAATCCTCCGGGACAGGCGACTACAATGAGCAGTTCTTC
NA	TRBV5-6	TRBD2	TRBJ2-1	CASSLTGLALGEQFF	TGTGCCAGCAGCTTAACGGGACTAGCATTAGGTGAGCAGTTCTTC
NA	TRBV5-1	TRBD1	TRBJ1-4	CASSLRTGTNEKLFF	TGCGCCAGCAGCCTCCGGACAGGGACTAATGAAAAACTGTTTTTT
once	TRBV7-2	NA	TRBJ2-7	CASSLSFGAYEQYF	TGTGCCAGCAGCTTATCCTTCGGAGCCTACGAGCAGTACTTC
NA	TRBV7-9	NA	TRBJ1-1	CASSSRRGNTEAFF	TGTGCCAGCAGCTCCCGGCGGGGGAACACTGAAGCTTTCTTT
few	TRBV28	TRBD1	TRBJ1-4	CASRSGQGATNEKLFF	TGTGCCAGCAGATCCGGACAGGGGGCAACTAATGAAAAACTGTTTTTT
NA	TRBV11-3	TRBD1	TRBJ1-4	CASSLVGQGYEKLFF	TGTGCCAGCAGCTTAGTCGGACAGGGTTATGAAAAACTGTTTTTT
NA	TRBV6-5	NA	TRBJ1-2	CASSPDLRLIYGYTF	TGTGCCAGCAGTCCCGATCTACGTTTAATCTATGGCTACACCTTC
NA	TRBV29-1	NA	TRBJ2-7	CSVGNSYEQYF	TGCAGCGTTGGGAACAGCTACGAGCAGTACTTC
few	TRBV5-1	NA	TRBJ1-5	CASSLDPFGNQPQHF	TGCGCCAGCAGCTTGGACCCCTTCGGCAATCAGCCCCAGCATTTT
NA	TRBV7-2	TRBD2	TRBJ2-1	CASSRTGLANNNEQFF	TGTGCCAGCAGCCGCACCGGACTAGCGAATAACAATGAGCAGTTCTTC
NA	TRBV15	TRBD1	TRBJ1-1	CATRSEGQGFLSTEAFF	TGTGCCACCAGGAGTGAGGGACAGGGCTTTCTGAGCACTGAAGCTTTCTTT
NA	TRBV10-3	TRBD1	TRBJ2-7	CAISGTGSYEQYF	TGTGCCATCAGTGGGACAGGGTCTTACGAGCAGTACTTC
NA	TRBV19	NA	TRBJ1-1	CASSTQSNTEAFF	TGTGCCAGTAGTACACAGTCGAACACTGAAGCTTTCTTT
NA	TRBV5-1	NA	TRBJ2-5	CASSLAPGSETQYF	TGCGCCAGCAGCTTGGCACCAGGCTCGGAGACCCAGTACTTC
NA	TRBV4-2	TRBD2	TRBJ2-7	CASSQLTSGRGEQYF	TGTGCCAGCAGCCAGCTGACTAGCGGGAGAGGCGAGCAGTACTTC
once	TRBV5-1	TRBD2	TRBJ2-1	CASSLGTSGEGEQFF	TGCGCCAGCAGCTTGGGGACTAGCGGGGAAGGGGAGCAGTTCTTC
NA	TRBV19	NA	TRBJ1-1	CASSFQVGNTEAFF	TGTGCCAGTAGTTTTCAAGTGGGCAACACTGAAGCTTTCTTT